These 29 T cell receptor beta chains originate from one sample sequenced in a study of T cell responses to AZD1222 COVID-19 vaccine. This table comes from immunoSEQ multiplex PCR, and its TCRdb copy is limited to in-frame clones, with some not included. The sample lists over 150,000 clones, 90% to 95% occurring once. The material sequenced was peripheral blood, taken 28 days after the second AZD1222 dose. The receptors stem from an adult who received the AZD1222 COVID-19 vaccine.

This clone was seen a handful of times. This rearrangement joins TRBV21-1 to TRBJ1-5; TRBD1 was called by the table and not checked on the DNA. TRBV21-1 counts as a pseudogene. This CDR3 has 18 amino acids. The CDR3 coding sequence is TGTGCCAGCAGCTCAGACGGCTGGACAGGGGTGAGCAATCAGCCCCAGCATTTT. This encodes CASSSDGWTGVSNQPQHF.

Worth noting for this clone: The same CDR3 can be traced to other DNA sequences in this sample. This sequence joins TRBV5-1 and TRBJ1-2, with 7 positions matching TRBD1. The V and J ends lost 4 bases and 0 bases, in that order; junction bases with no gene match: 3. The germline V gene has CDR1 SGHRS and CDR2 YFSETQ. The CDR3 runs 14 residues. DNA for the CDR3: TGCGCCAGCAGCAGCGGACAGGCTAACTATGGCTACACCTTC. Translation: CASSSGQANYGYTF. The complete variable domain, with remaining parts taken from reference TRBV5-1 and TRBJ1-2, reads KAGVTQTPRYLIKTRGQQVTLSCSPISGHRSVSWYQQTPGQGLQFLFEYFSETQRNKGNFPGRFSGRQFSNSRSEMNVSTLELGDSALYLCASSSGQANYGYTFGSGTRLTVV.

This clone was seen a single time. The CDR3 loop is CASSPQAGRAYEQYF. The CDR3 DNA reads as TGTGCCAGCAGCCCTCAGGCGGGCAGAGCCTACGAGCAGTACTTC. The chain employs TRBV7-2 and TRBJ2-7, with a tentative D call TRBD2 (5 bases). V gave up 5 bases and J gave up 2 bases, with 16 bases separating them. CDR3 length: 15 amino acids. The V gene's germline CDR1 is SGHTA and CDR2 FQGNSA. Based on the CDR3 plus reference TRBV7-2 and TRBJ2-7, the full variable domain is GAGVSQSPSNKVTEKGKDVELRCDPISGHTALYWYRQSLGQGLEFLIYFQGNSAPDKSGLPSDRFSAERTGGSVSTLTIQRTQQEDSAVYLCASSPQAGRAYEQYFGPGTRLTVT.

V is TRBV5-1 and J is TRBJ2-1, with 8 bases matching TRBD2. Germline CDR1 is SGHRS and CDR2 is YFSETQ. With V trimmed by 4 bases and J by 4 bases, 13 bases remained unmatched. The CDR3 sequence is 17 residues long. CDR3: CASSVPKNGGAYNEQFF. Written as DNA, the CDR3 is TGCGCCAGCAGCGTACCAAAAAACGGGGGGGCTTACAATGAGCAGTTCTTC.

The J gene is TRBJ2-7, the V gene TRBV28; the D is unclear. V lost 5 bases and J 2 bases, leaving 13 bases between the germline ends. CDR1 is MDHEN and CDR2 is SYDVKM in the germline V gene. This CDR3 has 14 residues. For the CDR3, the DNA is TGTGCCAGCAGTCTTGGACGGACGGCCTACGAGCAGTACTTC. Translating it yields CASSLGRTAYEQYF.

The chain uses TRBV6-5 and TRBJ1-1, with TRBD1 as a possible D gene (6 bases). Germline loops: CDR1 MNHEY, CDR2 SVGAGI. The CDR3 length is 15 residues. Deletions cut 5 bases from V and 3 bases from J, with 16 bases between. CDR3 sequence: CASSQPGGEDTEAFF. The CDR3 bases are TGTGCCAGCAGTCAACCCGGGGGCGAGGACACTGAAGCTTTCTTT.

V is TRBV10-3 and J is TRBJ2-3; D gene unclear. The germline gives CDR1 ENHRY, CDR2 SYGVKD. CDR3 length equals 13 residues. Trimming pared 4 bases from V and 1 base from J, leaving 6 bases between. The CDR3 bases are TGTGCCATCAGTGGACGCGGCACAGATACGCAGTATTTT. Translated: CAISGRGTDTQYF.

The chain couples TRBV27 to TRBJ2-1; 9 nucleotides agree with TRBD1. The CDR3 has 15 amino acids. After removal of 4 bases from V and 7 bases from J, the junction contained 8 bases not matched to a gene. CDR1 is MNHEY and CDR2 is SMNVEV in the germline V gene (reference sequence). The CDR3 here is CASSSNRGRGNEQFF. CDR3 coding DNA: TGTGCCAGCAGTTCAAACAGGGGGCGCGGTAATGAGCAGTTCTTC.

The chain employs TRBV6-4 and TRBJ1-2; D call uncertain. This CDR3 region has 13 residues. Trimming took 5 bases from V and 7 from J, leaving 14 bases between them. Germline CDR1 reads MRHNA; CDR2 reads SNTAGT. The CDR3 DNA sequence: TGTGCCAGCAGTATTCGGACTGGAAGTGGCTACACCTTC. This sequence encodes CASSIRTGSGYTF.

The rearrangement links TRBV6-5 to TRBJ2-1; D remains unclear. V lost 4 bases and J 15 bases, leaving 13 bases between the germline ends. The CDR3 consists of 11 residues. Germline V gene lookup returns CDR1 MNHEY and CDR2 SVGAGI. This chain's CDR3 is CASSSTLWGFF. Written as DNA, the CDR3 is TGTGCCAGCAGTTCCACCCTATGGGGGTTCTTC.

The chain couples TRBV5-4 to TRBJ2-1; 10 nucleotides align to TRBD1. CDR1 SGHNT and CDR2 YYREEE come from the germline V gene (reference sequence). V shed 3 bases and J 4 bases; nucleotides not matched to a gene: 7. The CDR3 loop spans 16 amino acids. The CDR3 coding sequence is TGTGCCAGCAGCTCGGCGGGACAGGGGTTTTACAATGAGCAGTTCTTC. It specifies CASSSAGQGFYNEQFF.

The chain carries TRBV28 and TRBJ2-7; 7 nucleotides align to TRBD2. This CDR3 is 14 amino acids long. V lost 5 bases, J lost 4 bases, and 8 bases stayed unmatched. Germline values: CDR1 MDHEN, CDR2 SYDVKM. The CDR3 sequence: CASSSAQGGYEQYF. The CDR3 coding sequence is TGTGCCAGCAGTAGTGCCCAGGGAGGGTACGAGCAGTACTTC.

The rearrangement uses TRBV13 and TRBJ2-3; 16 positions agree with TRBD2. CDR3 size: 19 residues. The V gene end was trimmed by 0 bases and the J gene end by 0 bases; junction bases not matched to a gene: 3. Germline CDR1 PRHDT, CDR2 FYEKMQ (reference sequence). The chain's CDR3 is CASSLGGTSGGASTDTQYF. The CDR3 nucleotides are TGTGCCAGCAGCTTAGGCGGGACTAGCGGGGGGGCTAGCACAGATACGCAGTATTTT.

The chain carries TRBV30 and TRBJ2-1; TRBD2 aligns across 8 bases. Trimming removed 3 bases from V and 14 bases from J; junction bases left unmatched: 15. This CDR3 is 14 amino acids long. The germline V gene has CDR1 GTSNPN and CDR2 SVGIG (reference sequence). CDR3: CAWRLIGGASFKFF. DNA for the CDR3: TGTGCCTGGAGATTAATCGGGGGGGCTAGTTTTAAGTTCTTC.

The V gene is TRBV5-5, the J gene TRBJ2-1; D assignment may be TRBD1 or TRBD2 (5 bases each). The CDR3 runs 14 residues. The germline gives CDR1 SGHKS, CDR2 YYEKEE (reference sequence). The germline V and J ends were trimmed by 3 bases and 7 bases, with 14 bases remaining between them. CDR3 DNA: TGTGCCAGCAGCTCCCTCCCCGGGGCGAATGAGCAGTTCTTC. It specifies CASSSLPGANEQFF.

The rearrangement uses TRBV3-1 (or the pseudogene TRBV3-2) and TRBJ1-5; D gene unclear. Between the trimmed V and J ends, which lost 4 bases and 4 bases, there was a span of 8 bases. The CDR3 runs 13 residues. CDR1 and CDR2 (germline): LGHDT, YNNKEL (reference sequence). CDR3 amino acids: CASSPLMNQPQHF. For the CDR3, the DNA is TGTGCCAGCAGCCCTTTGATGAATCAGCCCCAGCATTTT.

The chain uses TRBV9 and TRBJ2-7, with 7 nucleotides matching TRBD1. CDR3 length: 14 residues. The ends lost 0 bases at V and 1 base at J; junction bases unmatched: 1. Per germline, CDR1 SGDLS and CDR2 YYNGEE. The CDR3 nucleotides are TGTGCCAGCAGCGTAGGGGACAGTTCCTACGAGCAGTACTTC. Amino acid sequence: CASSVGDSSYEQYF.

V and J are TRBV12-3 or TRBV12-4 and TRBJ2-1; D gene uncertain. Trimming shortened V by 6 bases and J by 15 bases, and 18 bases separated the two germline ends. The CDR3 consists of 12 residues. This chain's CDR3 is CASSYPAGRTFF. The CDR3 DNA reads TGTGCCAGCAGCTATCCCGCTGGCAGAACGTTCTTC.

This chain uses TRBV5-1 with TRBJ1-6; possibly TRBD1 for D (6 bases). The CDR3 covers 15 residues. Germline CDR1 SGHRS, CDR2 YFSETQ. The ends were cut back, 4 bases at V and 9 bases at J, with 17 bases in the middle. CDR3 bases: TGCGCCAGCAGCCCGGTAGGGGACAATGGTTCACCCCTCCACTTT. It encodes CASSPVGDNGSPLHF.

V usage is TRBV2 and J usage is TRBJ1-3, with 7 bases aligning to TRBD1. The CDR3 totals 17 residues. The ends lost 6 bases at V and 0 bases at J; junction bases unmatched: 11. CDR1 SNHLY and CDR2 FYNNEI come from the germline V gene. The CDR3 DNA sequence: TGTGCCAGCAGCGAAAGACAGGGACCGGTCTCTGGAAACACCATATATTTT. Amino acid sequence: CASSERQGPVSGNTIYF.

The chain has TRBV7-9 and TRBJ1-6, with D unresolved. The CDR3 contains 12 residues. V was cut by 2 bases and J by 7 bases, with 3 bases left in between. CDR1 is SEHNR, CDR2 FQNEAQ, per germline (reference sequence). CDR3 amino acids: CASSLHNSPLHF. CDR3 nucleotides: TGTGCCAGCAGCTTACACAATTCACCCCTCCACTTT.

About this clone: Other nucleotide sequences from this sample produce the same CDR3. The chain couples TRBV18 to TRBJ2-1; a possible D gene is TRBD1 (5 bases). Trimming removed 3 bases from V and 0 bases from J, with 6 bases in between. Germline V gene data show CDR1 as KGHSH and CDR2 as LQKENI. CDR3 length: 14 amino acids. This CDR3 is CASSPTDSYNEQFF. The CDR3 DNA follows: TGTGCCAGCTCACCGACAGACTCCTACAATGAGCAGTTCTTC.

This chain uses TRBV5-8 with TRBJ2-7; either TRBD1 or TRBD2 may supply D (5 bases each). With 0 bases removed from V and 7 bases from J, the gap between germline ends came to 17 bases. The germline V gene has CDR1 SGHTS and CDR2 YDEGEE. There are 15 residues in the CDR3. In DNA form, the CDR3 reads TGTGCCAGCAGCTTGGCCGGGGCCCCGAGAAAAGAGCAGTACTTC. Translated: CASSLAGAPRKEQYF.

The chain combines TRBV5-4 with TRBJ2-2; tentatively, D is TRBD1 (6 bases). This CDR3 comprises 15 residues. The V end lost 2 bases, the J end lost 4 bases, and 12 bases lay between the germline ends. CDR1 and CDR2 from the germline V gene are SGHNT and YYREEE (reference sequence). The CDR3, as DNA: TGTGCCAGCAGCTTTACAGACAGGAGCACCGGGGAGCTGTTTTTT. It translates to CASSFTDRSTGELFF. Looking up the rest from reference TRBV5-4 and TRBJ2-2 gives the full variable domain: ETGVTQSPTHLIKTRGQQVTLRCSSQSGHNTVSWYQQALGQGPQFIFQYYREEENGRGNFPPRFSGLQFPNYSSELNVNALELDDSALYLCASSFTDRSTGELFFGEGSRLTVL.

The genes are TRBV7-2 and TRBJ1-5; D call uncertain. The CDR3 spans 15 residues. Germline values: CDR1 SGHTA, CDR2 FQGNSA. Trimming removed 0 bases at V and 4 bases at J, with 10 bases between. The DNA of the CDR3 is TGTGCCAGCAGCTTAGCGGGCAGCGCAAATCAGCCCCAGCATTTT. Translation gives CASSLAGSANQPQHF.

This chain joins TRBV15 and TRBJ2-3; no clear D gene. V lost 0 bases and J lost 10, with 11 bases in between. The CDR3 length is 13 residues. Germline V lookup: CDR1 LNHNV, CDR2 YYDKDF (reference sequence). The DNA for the CDR3 is TGTGCCACCAGCAGAGATAGGGCATCCGCGCAGTATTTT. Amino acids: CATSRDRASAQYF. The full variable domain, in which reference TRBV15 and TRBJ2-3 provide the parts outside the CDR3, is DAMVIQNPRYQVTQFGKPVTLSCSQTLNHNVMYWYQQKSSQAPKLLFHYYDKDFNNEADTPDNFQSRRPNTSFCFLDIRSPGLGDTAMYLCATSRDRASAQYFGPGTRLTVL.

The chain is built from TRBV6-2 or TRBV6-3 and TRBJ2-3; tentatively, D is TRBD2 (5 bases). V lost 4 bases to trimming and J lost 0 bases, with 8 bases between them. There are 14 residues in the CDR3. Germline V lookup: CDR1 MNHEY, CDR2 SVGEGT. CDR3 nucleotide sequence: TGTGCCAGCAGTTTAGGCGGGAGCACAGATACGCAGTATTTT. As protein: CASSLGGSTDTQYF.

The rearrangement joins TRBV18 to TRBJ2-7, with 8 bases fitting TRBD1. Germline loops: CDR1 KGHSH, CDR2 LQKENI. The ends lost 2 bases at V and 1 base at J; junction bases unmatched: 1. The length of the CDR3 is 14 residues. Written as DNA, the CDR3 is TGTGCCAGCTCACCAACAGGGGGATCCTACGAGCAGTACTTC. It is translated as CASSPTGGSYEQYF.

CDR3 coding DNA: TGCGCCAGCAGCTCGTACCAAGAGACCCAGTACTTC. It is translated as CASSSYQETQYF. The rearrangement uses TRBV5-1 and TRBJ2-5; D is ambiguous. The germline CDR1 and CDR2 sequences are SGHRS and YFSETQ. CDR3 size: 12 residues. With 3 bases removed from V and 0 bases from J, the gap between germline ends came to 3 bases.